This TCR beta chain was retrieved from a study of T cells in Graves' hyperthyroidism and ophthalmopathy (dated by TCRdb to 2018 to 2020). Context from the whole study: Peripheral blood samples were taken at initial diagnosis, before any treatment was given. A discovery cohort of about a hundred patients, roughly 45 with Graves' ophthalmopathy and 55 to 65 with stable Graves' hyperthyroidism, was used to find distinguishing TCR V-J signatures. Whether ophthalmopathy could be predicted prospectively was tested in an independent validation cohort made up of approximately 19 hyperthyroidism patients plus 17 patients who later progressed to ophthalmopathy. The 100 discovery patients were randomly split 7:3 into training and test sets. Thyroid tissue and blood T-cell repertoires from roughly 6 Graves' hyperthyroidism patients were also compared in the study. After blood sampling, hyperthyroidism patients were treated with methimazole at a starting dose of 30 mg daily, and ophthalmopathy patients were treated with high-dose intravenous methylprednisolone. TCR Vbeta CDR3 sequencing of 140 or so peripheral blood samples (under 45 ophthalmopathy, 75 hyperthyroidism and 17 progressor patients) is reported in the paper.

Including the terminal cysteine and phenylalanine, the CDR3 comprises 12 residues. Of the read, only the CDR3 DNA is kept; its 36 bases are in frame from base 1. The germline V gene encodes CDR1 GTSNPN and CDR2 SVGIG (reference sequence). Here V drops 8 bases and J drops 9 bases, and the junction holds 9 bases not matched to any gene. About this clonotype: No antigen is known for it. A much larger clonotype is one base distant, so this may be a read error.

Points the paper makes about the study in general: No statistical method was used to set the sample size in advance, and investigators knew the group allocation. In validation, progression to ophthalmopathy was predicted by the model with 70.59% sensitivity and 72% to 85% specificity, a median of approximately 6.5 months before onset. Most expanded thyroid clonotypes (frequency above 0.001) were also found in blood, which suggests that blood repertoires may mirror thyroid immune responses. A 13 V-J signature model separated ophthalmopathy from stable hyperthyroidism, with around 88% sensitivity and 81% to 83% specificity in cross-validation and 80%/75% in testing.

In the ophthalmopathy patients, disease was moderately to severely active, with a Clinical Activity Score of 3 or more, a NOSPECS grade of 4 or more, and a duration of less than 3 months. The study excluded patients with uncontrolled infections, other autoimmune diseases, pregnancy or lactation. Diagnoses were established on the basis of clinical symptoms, serum thyroxine and TRAb, thyroid ultrasound, and orbital computed tomography. PBMCs were separated from about 10 ml of fresh peripheral blood using Ficoll-Paque density gradient centrifugation. Total RNA was extracted with Trizol reagent, and quality was checked on an Agilent 2100 Bioanalyzer. The TCR beta CDR3 regions were amplified from the RNA transcripts. The first round of RT-PCR for the TCR CDR3 was performed with the HTBI primer set and the Qiagen OneStep RT-PCR kit. The libraries were constructed in a second round of multiplex PCR and then size-selected and purified. Sequencing of the libraries was done on an Illumina HiSeq2000 using paired-end 100 bp reads. The authors' analysis ran thus. SOAPnuke was used to process the raw data, with reads discarded if the reads contained adapters or uncalled bases, had a mean Phred below 15, or lacked an exact constant-primer or identifier match. COPE v1.2.5 was used to merge high-quality paired reads, and clonotypes were defined as unique nucleotide sequences. Clonotypes were aligned to IMGT TRBV, TRBD and TRBJ reference segments using MiTCR v1.1. The analysis was restricted to V-J combinations with a frequency above 0.0001, which together covered 99% to 99.2% of the repertoires. A TCS score was defined as the ratio of F50 (clonal expansion) to E x V (chaos), with BLOSUM62-based TCRdist applied between CDR3 peptides within each V-J. Welch's t-statistics and random forest reduced around 520 V-J features to some 14, which were used in a naive Bayes classifier (R e1071). TCRdb handled the public reads itself, with Q25 trimming in fastp and clone calling in MiXCR, and kept productive beta chains. Identical CDR3 protein sequences are pooled into one entry, listed with their most common genes and DNA. Clone size and V and J calls follow TCRdb, not the original study. This sample comprises 500,000 to 600,000 distinct CDR3 sequences, 15% to 20% of them detected only once. Together, the top ten hold 40% to 50% of the sample.

Sequencing used blood. The chain links TRBV30 with TRBJ1-1, with 10 bases in between that match TRBD1. This receptor was obtained from a man aged 35-49 years with Graves' ophthalmopathy. The bases are TGTGCCGGGGACAGGGGAGATACTAAAGCTTTCTTT. Its protein product is CAGDRGDTKAFF.